This T cell receptor (beta chain) was sequenced during a study of CD8 T cells in Susac syndrome. V was clipped by 7 bases and J by 0 bases, with 21 bases between them. The CDR3 is 17 amino acids. RNA, at 0.5 to 1 ug, was reverse transcribed with random hexamers. TCRdb called the immunoSEQ multiplex PCR reads again in MiXCR, with one record for every CDR3 protein. Of 150,000 to 160,000 distinct CDR3 sequences in the sample, around 95% were seen once. High-throughput TCR beta sequencing covered peripheral CD8+ and CD4+ T cells. The diagnostic criteria for definite or probable disease, as recently defined, were met by the patients with Susac syndrome.

This chain links TRBV12-3 or TRBV12-4 with TRBJ2-5; no reliable D call. The source material was CD4+ T cells from PBMCs. This TCR came from a human donor with Susac syndrome. CDR3 in amino acids: CASTLRNVGRNQETQYF. CDR3 sequence (DNA): TGTGCCAGCACCCTGAGGAATGTGGGCAGGAACCAAGAGACCCAGTACTTC.